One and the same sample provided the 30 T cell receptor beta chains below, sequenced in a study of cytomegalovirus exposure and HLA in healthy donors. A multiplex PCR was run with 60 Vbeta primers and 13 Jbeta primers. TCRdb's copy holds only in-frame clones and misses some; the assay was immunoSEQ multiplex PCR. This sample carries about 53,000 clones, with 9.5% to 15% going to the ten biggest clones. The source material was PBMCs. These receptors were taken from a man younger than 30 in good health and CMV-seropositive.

As DNA, the CDR3 is TGCGCCAGCAGCCAAGCCCCCGGGACAAACTATGGCTACACCTTC. Protein product: CASSQAPGTNYGYTF. The V call is TRBV4-1, the J call TRBJ1-2; tentatively, D is TRBD1 (6 bases). The CDR3 covers 15 residues. V lost 1 base and J lost 2, with 11 bases in between. Germline CDR1 is MGHRA and CDR2 is YSYEKL.

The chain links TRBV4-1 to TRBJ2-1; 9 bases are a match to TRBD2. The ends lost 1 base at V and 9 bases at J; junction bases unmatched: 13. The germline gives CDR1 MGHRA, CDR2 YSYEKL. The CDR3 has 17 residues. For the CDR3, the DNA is TGCGCCAGCAGCCAAGTAGTACCGGGACTAGCCTTTATTGAGCAGTTCTTC. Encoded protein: CASSQVVPGLAFIEQFF.

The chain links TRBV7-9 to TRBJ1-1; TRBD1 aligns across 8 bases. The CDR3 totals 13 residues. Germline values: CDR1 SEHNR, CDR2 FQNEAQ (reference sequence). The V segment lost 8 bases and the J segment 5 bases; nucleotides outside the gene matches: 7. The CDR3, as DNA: TGTGCCAGCGGAGGACAGGGTTTGACTGAAGCTTTCTTT. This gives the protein CASGGQGLTEAFF.

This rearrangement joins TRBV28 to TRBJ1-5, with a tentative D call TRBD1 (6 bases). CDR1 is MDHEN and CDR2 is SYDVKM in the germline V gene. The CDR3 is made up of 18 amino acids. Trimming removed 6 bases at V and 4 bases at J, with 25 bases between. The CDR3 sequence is CASSPILTGRRRNQPQHF. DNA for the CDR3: TGTGCCAGCAGCCCGATTTTAACAGGGCGCCGAAGGAATCAGCCCCAGCATTTT. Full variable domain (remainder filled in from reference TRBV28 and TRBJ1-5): DVKVTQSSRYLVKRTGEKVFLECVQDMDHENMFWYRQDPGLGLRLIYFSYDVKMKEKGDIPEGYSVSREKKERFSLILESASTNQTSMYLCASSPILTGRRRNQPQHFGDGTRLSIL.

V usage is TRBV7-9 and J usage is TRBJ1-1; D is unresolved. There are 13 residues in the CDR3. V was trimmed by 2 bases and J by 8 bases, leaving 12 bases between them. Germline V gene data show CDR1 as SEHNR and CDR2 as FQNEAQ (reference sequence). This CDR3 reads CASSLQAEVEAFF. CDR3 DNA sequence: TGTGCCAGCAGCTTACAGGCAGAAGTAGAAGCTTTCTTT.

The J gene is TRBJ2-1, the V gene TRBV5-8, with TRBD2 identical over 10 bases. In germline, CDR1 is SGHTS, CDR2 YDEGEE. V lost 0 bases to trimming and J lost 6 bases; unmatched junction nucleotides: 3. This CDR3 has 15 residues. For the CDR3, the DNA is TGTGCCAGCAGCTTGGCTAGCGGGAGAAGCAATGAGCAGTTCTTC. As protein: CASSLASGRSNEQFF.

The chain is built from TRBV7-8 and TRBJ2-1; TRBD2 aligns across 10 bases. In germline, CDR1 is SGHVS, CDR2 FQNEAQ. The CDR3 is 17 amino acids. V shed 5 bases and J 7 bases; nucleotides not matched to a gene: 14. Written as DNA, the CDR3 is TGTGCCAGCAGCGTTGGGGGACTAGCGCGAAAGTATAATGAGCAGTTCTTC. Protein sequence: CASSVGGLARKYNEQFF. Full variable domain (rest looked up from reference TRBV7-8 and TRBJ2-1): GAGVSQSPRYKVAKRGQDVALRCDPISGHVSLFWYQQALGQGPEFLTYFQNEAQLDKSGLPSDRFFAERPEGSVSTLKIQRTQQEDSAVYLCASSVGGLARKYNEQFFGPGTRLTVL.

The CDR3 sequence is CASSLDGGSPYNEQFF. DNA for the CDR3: TGTGCCAGCAGCTTAGATGGCGGGAGTCCCTACAATGAGCAGTTCTTC. The chain carries TRBV11-3 and TRBJ2-1; 7 nucleotides align to TRBD2. This CDR3 region has 16 residues. V was pared by 0 bases and J by 2 bases, with 4 bases of the junction left unmatched. Germline CDR1 reads SGHNT; CDR2 reads YENEEA.

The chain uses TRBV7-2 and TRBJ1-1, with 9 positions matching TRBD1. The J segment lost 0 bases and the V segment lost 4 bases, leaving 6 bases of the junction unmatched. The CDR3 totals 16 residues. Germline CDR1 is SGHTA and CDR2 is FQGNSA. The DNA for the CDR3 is TGTGCCAGCAGCTGGGGACAGGGTAAAGTGAACACTGAAGCTTTCTTT. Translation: CASSWGQGKVNTEAFF.

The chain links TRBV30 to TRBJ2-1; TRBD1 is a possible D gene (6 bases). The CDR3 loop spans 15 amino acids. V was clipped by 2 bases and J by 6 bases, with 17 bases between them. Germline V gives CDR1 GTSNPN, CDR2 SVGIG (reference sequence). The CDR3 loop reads CAWSNGGPPGNEQFF. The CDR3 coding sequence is TGTGCCTGGAGTAATGGGGGCCCACCCGGCAATGAGCAGTTCTTC.

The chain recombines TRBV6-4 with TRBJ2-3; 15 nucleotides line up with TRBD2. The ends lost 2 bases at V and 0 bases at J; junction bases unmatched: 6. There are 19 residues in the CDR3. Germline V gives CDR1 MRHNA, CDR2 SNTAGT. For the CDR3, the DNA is TGTGCCAGCAGTGACCTGGGACTAGCGGGAGGCCTAAGCACAGATACGCAGTATTTT. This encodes CASSDLGLAGGLSTDTQYF.

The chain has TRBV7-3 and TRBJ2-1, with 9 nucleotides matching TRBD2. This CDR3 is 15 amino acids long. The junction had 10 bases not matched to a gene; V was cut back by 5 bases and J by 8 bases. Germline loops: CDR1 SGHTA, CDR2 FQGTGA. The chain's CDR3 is CASSPSGDYGDEQFF. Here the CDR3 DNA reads TGTGCCAGCAGCCCTAGCGGGGACTACGGCGATGAGCAGTTCTTC.

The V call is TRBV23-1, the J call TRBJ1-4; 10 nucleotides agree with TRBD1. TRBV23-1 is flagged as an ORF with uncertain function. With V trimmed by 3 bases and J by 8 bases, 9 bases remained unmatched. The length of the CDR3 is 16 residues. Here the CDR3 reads CASSHPTGTGEEKLFF. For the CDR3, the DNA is TGCGCCAGCAGTCACCCAACCGGGACAGGGGAGGAAAAACTGTTTTTT.

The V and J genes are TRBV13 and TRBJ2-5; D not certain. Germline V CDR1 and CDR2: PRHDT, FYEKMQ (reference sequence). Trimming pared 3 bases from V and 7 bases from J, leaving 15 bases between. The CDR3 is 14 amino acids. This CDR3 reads CASSFKLGQWTQYF. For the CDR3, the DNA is TGTGCCAGCAGCTTTAAGCTAGGTCAATGGACCCAGTACTTC. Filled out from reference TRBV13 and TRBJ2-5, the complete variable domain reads AAGVIQSPRHLIKEKRETATLKCYPIPRHDTVYWYQQGPGQDPQFLISFYEKMQSDKGSIPDRFSAQQFSDYHSELNMSSLELGDSALYFCASSFKLGQWTQYFGPGTRLLVL.

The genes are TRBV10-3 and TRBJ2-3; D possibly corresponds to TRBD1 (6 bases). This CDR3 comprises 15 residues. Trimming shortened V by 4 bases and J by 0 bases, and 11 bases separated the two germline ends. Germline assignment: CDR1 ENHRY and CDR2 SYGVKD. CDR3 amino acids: CAISAYRDSTDTQYF. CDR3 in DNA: TGTGCCATCAGTGCCTACAGGGACAGCACAGATACGCAGTATTTT.

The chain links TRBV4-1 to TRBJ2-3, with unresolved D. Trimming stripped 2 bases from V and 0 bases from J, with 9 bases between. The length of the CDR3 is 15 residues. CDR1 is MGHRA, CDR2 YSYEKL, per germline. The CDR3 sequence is CASSQPGLSTDTQYF. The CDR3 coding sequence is TGCGCCAGCAGCCAACCGGGTTTAAGCACAGATACGCAGTATTTT.

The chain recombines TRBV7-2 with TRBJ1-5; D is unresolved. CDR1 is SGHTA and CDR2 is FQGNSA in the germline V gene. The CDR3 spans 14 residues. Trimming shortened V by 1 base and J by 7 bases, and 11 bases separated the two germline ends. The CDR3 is CASSLELRGQPQHF. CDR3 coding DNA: TGTGCCAGCAGCTTAGAACTCAGAGGACAGCCCCAGCATTTT.

The CDR3 sequence: CASSSTGTGNTGELFF. The CDR3 nucleotides read TGTGCCAGCAGCTCGACCGGGACAGGGAACACCGGGGAGCTGTTTTTT. This chain uses TRBV5-5 with TRBJ2-2; 8 nucleotides align to TRBD1. Germline V lookup: CDR1 SGHKS, CDR2 YYEKEE (reference sequence). CDR3 length: 16 residues. Trimming cost V 3 bases and J 1 base; bases outside gene matches: 5.

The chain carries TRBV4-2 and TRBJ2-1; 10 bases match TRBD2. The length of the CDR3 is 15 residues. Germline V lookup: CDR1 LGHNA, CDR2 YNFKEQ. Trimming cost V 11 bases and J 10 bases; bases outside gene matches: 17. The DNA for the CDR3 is TGTGCCGGGTCGGCGGCTAGCGGGAGCGGGGGCGAGCAGTTCTTC. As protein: CAGSAASGSGGEQFF.

The CDR3 region is CASSTSAFSGNTIYF. The CDR3 coding sequence is TGTGCCAGCAGTACCTCAGCGTTCTCTGGAAACACCATATATTTT. V gene TRBV27 combines with J gene TRBJ1-3, with D hard to call. Germline CDR1 reads MNHEY; CDR2 reads SMNVEV (reference sequence). The ends were cut back, 5 bases at V and 0 bases at J, with 11 bases in the middle. This CDR3 comprises 15 residues.

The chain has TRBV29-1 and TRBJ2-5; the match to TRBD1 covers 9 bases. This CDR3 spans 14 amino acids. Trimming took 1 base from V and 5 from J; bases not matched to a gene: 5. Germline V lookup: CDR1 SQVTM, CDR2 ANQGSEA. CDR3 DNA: TGCAGCGTTGAAGGGGGACAGGGCAGGGAGACCCAGTACTTC. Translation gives CSVEGGQGRETQYF.

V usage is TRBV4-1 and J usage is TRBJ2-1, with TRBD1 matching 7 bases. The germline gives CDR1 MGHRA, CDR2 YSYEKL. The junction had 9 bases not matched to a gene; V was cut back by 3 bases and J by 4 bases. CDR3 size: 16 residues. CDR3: CASSQGTGQSYNEQFF. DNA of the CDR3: TGCGCCAGCAGCCAGGGTACGGGACAGTCTTACAATGAGCAGTTCTTC.

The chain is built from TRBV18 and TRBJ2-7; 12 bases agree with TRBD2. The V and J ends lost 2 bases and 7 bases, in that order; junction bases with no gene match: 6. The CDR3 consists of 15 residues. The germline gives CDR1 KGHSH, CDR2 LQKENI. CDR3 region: CASSPGLAGRVEQYF. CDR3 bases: TGTGCCAGCTCACCAGGACTAGCGGGAAGGGTTGAGCAGTACTTC. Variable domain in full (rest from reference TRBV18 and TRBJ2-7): NAGVMQNPRHLVRRRGQEARLRCSPMKGHSHVYWYRQLPEEGLKFMVYLQKENIIDESGMPKERFSAEFPKEGPSILRIQQVVRGDSAAYFCASSPGLAGRVEQYFGPGTRLTVT.

CDR3 DNA sequence: TGTGCCAGCAGCTTAGGAGGGGGCCCTAATCAGCCCCAGCATTTT. This sequence encodes CASSLGGGPNQPQHF. The V call is TRBV7-9, the J call TRBJ1-5; the match to TRBD1 covers 7 bases. The CDR3 loop spans 15 amino acids. V lost 1 base to trimming and J lost 4 bases; unmatched junction nucleotides: 4. Per germline, CDR1 SEHNR and CDR2 FQNEAQ (reference sequence).

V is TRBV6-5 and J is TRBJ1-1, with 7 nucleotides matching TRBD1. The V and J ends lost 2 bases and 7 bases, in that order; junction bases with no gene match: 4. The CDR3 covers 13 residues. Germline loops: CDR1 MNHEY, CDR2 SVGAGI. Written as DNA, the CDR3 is TGTGCCAGCAGTTACCACGGGACAGATGAAGCTTTCTTT. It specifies CASSYHGTDEAFF.

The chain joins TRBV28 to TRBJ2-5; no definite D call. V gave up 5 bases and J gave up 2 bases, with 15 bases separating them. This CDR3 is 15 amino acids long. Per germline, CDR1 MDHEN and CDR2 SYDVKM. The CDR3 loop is CASSELRRLQETQYF. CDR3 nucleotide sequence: TGTGCCAGCAGTGAACTCCGGCGGCTACAAGAGACCCAGTACTTC.

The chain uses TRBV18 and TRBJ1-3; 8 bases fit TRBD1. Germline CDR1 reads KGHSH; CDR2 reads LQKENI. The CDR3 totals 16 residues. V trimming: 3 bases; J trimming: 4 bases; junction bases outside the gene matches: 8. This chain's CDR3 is CASSPGQGFSGNTIYF. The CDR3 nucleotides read TGTGCCAGCTCACCTGGACAGGGATTCTCAGGAAACACCATATATTTT.

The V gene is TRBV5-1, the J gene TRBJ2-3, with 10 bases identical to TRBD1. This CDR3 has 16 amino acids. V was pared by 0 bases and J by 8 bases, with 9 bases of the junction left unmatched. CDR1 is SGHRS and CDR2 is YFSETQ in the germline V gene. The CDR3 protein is CASSLEGQGLRCTQYF. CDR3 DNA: TGCGCCAGCAGCTTGGAGGGACAGGGGTTAAGATGTACGCAGTATTTT.

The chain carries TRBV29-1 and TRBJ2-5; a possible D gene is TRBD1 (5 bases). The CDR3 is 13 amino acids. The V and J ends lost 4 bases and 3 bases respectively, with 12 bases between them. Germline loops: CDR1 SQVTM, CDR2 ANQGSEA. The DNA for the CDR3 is TGCAGCGTTGCCAGGGCGTTGAAAGAGACCCAGTACTTC. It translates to CSVARALKETQYF.

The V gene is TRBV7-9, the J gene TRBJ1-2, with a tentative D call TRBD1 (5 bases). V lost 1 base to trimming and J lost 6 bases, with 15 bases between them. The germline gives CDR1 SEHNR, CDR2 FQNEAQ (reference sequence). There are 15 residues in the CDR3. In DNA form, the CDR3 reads TGTGCCAGCAGCTTAGAGGTCGGACATGGGGATGGCTACACCTTC. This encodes CASSLEVGHGDGYTF.